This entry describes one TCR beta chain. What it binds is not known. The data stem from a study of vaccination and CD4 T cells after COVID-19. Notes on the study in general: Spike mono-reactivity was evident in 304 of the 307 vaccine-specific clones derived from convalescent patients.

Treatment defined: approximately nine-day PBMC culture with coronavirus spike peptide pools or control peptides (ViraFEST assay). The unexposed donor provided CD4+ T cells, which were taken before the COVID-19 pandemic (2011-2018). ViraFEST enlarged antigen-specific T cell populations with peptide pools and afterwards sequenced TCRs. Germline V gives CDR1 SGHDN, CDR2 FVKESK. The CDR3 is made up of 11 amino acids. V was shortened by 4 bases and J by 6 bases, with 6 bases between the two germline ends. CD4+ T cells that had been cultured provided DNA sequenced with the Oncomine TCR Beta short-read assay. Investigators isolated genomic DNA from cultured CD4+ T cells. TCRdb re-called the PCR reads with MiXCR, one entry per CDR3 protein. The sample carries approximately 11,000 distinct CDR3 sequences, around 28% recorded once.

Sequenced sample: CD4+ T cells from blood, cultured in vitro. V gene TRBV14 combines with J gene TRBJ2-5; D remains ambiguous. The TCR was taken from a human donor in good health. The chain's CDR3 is CASSLTQTQYF. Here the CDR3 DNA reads TGTGCCAGCAGCCTAACCCAGACCCAGTACTTC.